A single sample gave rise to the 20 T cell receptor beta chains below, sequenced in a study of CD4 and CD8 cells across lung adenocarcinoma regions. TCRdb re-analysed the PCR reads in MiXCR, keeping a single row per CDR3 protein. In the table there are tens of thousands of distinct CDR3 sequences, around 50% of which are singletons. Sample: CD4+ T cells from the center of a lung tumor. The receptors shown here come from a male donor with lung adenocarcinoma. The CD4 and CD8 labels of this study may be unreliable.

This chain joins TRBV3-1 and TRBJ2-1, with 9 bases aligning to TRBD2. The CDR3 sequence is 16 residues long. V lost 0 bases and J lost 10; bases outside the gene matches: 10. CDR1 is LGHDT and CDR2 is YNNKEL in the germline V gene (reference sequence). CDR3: CASSQEVTSGSGEQFF. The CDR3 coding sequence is TGTGCCAGCAGCCAAGAGGTAACTAGCGGGTCGGGGGAGCAGTTCTTC.

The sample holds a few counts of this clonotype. CDR3 nucleotides: TGTGCCAGCAGTTACTCACAGGGGGCGTACGAGCAGTACTTC. Its translation is CASSYSQGAYEQYF. The chain uses TRBV6-2 or TRBV6-3 and TRBJ2-7; 9 bases agree with TRBD1. With 0 bases clipped from V and 4 bases from J, the junction kept 1 base outside the gene matches. Germline CDR1 reads MNHEY; CDR2 reads SVGEGT. The CDR3 runs 14 residues.

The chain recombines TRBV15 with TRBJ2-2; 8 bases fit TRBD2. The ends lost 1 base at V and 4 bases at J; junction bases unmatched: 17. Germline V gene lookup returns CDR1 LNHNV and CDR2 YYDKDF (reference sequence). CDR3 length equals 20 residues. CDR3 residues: CATSRVFLPAGGSSTGELFF. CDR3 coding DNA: TGTGCCACCAGCAGAGTTTTTCTACCCGCGGGGGGCTCGAGCACCGGGGAGCTGTTTTTT.

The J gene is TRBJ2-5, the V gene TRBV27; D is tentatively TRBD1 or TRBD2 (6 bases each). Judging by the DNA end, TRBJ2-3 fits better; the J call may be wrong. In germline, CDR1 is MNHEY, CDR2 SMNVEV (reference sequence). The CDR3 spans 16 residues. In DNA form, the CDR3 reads TGTGCCAGCAGGGGGATCGGGGGCCGTGACCAAGAGACCCAGTATTTT. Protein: CASRGIGGRDQETQYF.

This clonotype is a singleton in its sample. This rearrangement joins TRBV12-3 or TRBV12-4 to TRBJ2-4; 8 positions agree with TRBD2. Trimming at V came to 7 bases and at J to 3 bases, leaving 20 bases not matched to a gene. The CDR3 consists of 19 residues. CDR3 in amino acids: CASTHSAGGGGGGKNIQYF. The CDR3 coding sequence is TGTGCCAGCACCCACTCCGCGGGGGGCGGGGGCGGGGGCAAAAACATTCAGTACTTC.

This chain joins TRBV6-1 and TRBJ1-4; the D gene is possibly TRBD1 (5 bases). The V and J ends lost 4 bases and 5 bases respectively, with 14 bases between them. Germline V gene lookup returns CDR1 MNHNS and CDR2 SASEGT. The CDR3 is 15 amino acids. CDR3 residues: CASSATGTNNEKLFF. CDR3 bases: TGTGCCAGCAGTGCCACCGGGACGAACAATGAAAAACTGTTTTTT.

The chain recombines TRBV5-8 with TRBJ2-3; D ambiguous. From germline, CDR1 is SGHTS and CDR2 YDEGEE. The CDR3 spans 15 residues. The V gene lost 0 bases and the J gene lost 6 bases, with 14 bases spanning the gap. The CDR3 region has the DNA TGTGCCAGCAGCTTGGAACCCACCTCGCTGGATACGCAGTATTTT. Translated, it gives CASSLEPTSLDTQYF.

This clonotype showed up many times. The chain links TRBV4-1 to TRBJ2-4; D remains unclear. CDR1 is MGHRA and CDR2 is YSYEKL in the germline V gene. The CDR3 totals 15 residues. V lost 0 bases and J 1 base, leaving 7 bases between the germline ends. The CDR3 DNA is TGCGCCAGCAGCCAAGAGGAGACGGCCAAAAACATTCAGTACTTC. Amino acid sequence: CASSQEETAKNIQYF.

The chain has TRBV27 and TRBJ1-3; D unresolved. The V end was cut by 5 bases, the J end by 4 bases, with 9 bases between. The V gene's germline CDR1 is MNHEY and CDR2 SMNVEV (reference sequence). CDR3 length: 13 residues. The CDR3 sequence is CASSLDGGNTIYF. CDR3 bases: TGTGCCAGCAGTCTGGATGGGGGAAACACCATATATTTT.

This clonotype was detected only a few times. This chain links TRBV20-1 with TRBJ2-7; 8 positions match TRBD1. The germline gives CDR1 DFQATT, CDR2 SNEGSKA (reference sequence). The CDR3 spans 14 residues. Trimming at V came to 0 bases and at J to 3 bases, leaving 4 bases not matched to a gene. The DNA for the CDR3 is TGCAGTGCTAGAGACAGGGGGCGCGGCTACGAGCAGTACTTC. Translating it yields CSARDRGRGYEQYF.

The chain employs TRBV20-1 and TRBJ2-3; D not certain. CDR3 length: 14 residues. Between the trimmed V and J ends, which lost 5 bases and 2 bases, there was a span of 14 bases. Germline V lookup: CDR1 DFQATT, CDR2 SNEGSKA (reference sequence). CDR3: CSAAPGLFTDTQYF. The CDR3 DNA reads TGCAGTGCTGCCCCCGGCCTTTTCACAGATACGCAGTATTTT.

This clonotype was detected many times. The CDR3 loop reads CANGQNNSPLHF. CDR3 DNA sequence: TGTGCCAACGGGCAGAATAATTCACCCCTCCACTTT. This chain joins TRBV6-1 and TRBJ1-6, with unresolved D. The CDR3 consists of 12 residues. CDR1 and CDR2 (germline): MNHNS, SASEGT. The V gene lost 10 bases and the J gene lost 5 bases, with 9 bases spanning the gap.

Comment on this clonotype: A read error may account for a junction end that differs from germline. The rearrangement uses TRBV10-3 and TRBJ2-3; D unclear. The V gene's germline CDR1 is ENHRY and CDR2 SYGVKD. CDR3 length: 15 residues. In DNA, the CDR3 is TGTGCCATGGGCCTCCAGGCCGTGATTCCCGATACGCAGTTTTTT. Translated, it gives CAMGLQAVIPDTQFF.

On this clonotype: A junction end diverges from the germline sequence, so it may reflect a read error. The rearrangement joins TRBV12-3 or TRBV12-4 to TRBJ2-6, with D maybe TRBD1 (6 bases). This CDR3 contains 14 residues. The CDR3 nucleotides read TGTGCCAGCAGGGACAGCTCTGGGGCCTACGTCCAGAACTTC. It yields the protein CASRDSSGAYVQNF.

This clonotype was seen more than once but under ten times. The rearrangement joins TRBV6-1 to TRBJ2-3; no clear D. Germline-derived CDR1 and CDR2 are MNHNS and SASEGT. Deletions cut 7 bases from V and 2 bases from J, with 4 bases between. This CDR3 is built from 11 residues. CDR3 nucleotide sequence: TGTGCCAGCAAGGTCACAGATACGCAGTATTTT. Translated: CASKVTDTQYF.

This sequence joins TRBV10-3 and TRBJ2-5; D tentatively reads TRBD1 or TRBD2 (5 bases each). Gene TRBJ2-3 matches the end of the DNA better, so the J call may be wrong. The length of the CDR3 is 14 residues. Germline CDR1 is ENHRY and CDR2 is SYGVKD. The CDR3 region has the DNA TGTGCGGGGGTAGGAGTAGGCGACCAAGAGACCCAGTATTTT. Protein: CAGVGVGDQETQYF.

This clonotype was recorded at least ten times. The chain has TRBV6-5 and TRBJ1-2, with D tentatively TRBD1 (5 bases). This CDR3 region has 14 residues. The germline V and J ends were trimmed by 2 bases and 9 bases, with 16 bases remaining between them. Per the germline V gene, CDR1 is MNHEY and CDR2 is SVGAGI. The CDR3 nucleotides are TGTGCCAGCAGTTACCTAGGGGAGCCCACGAGCTACACCTTC. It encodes CASSYLGEPTSYTF.

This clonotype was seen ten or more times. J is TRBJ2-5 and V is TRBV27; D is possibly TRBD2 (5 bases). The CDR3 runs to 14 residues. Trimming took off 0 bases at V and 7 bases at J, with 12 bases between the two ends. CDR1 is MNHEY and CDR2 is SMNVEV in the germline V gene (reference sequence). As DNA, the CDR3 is TGTGCCAGCAGTTTATCGGGGTCTAGCTGGACCCAGTACTTC. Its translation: CASSLSGSSWTQYF.

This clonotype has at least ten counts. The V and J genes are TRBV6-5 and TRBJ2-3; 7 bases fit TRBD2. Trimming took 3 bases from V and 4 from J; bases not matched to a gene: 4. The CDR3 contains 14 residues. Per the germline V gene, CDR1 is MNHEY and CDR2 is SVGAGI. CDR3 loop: CASSYPGGSDTQYF. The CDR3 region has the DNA TGTGCCAGCAGTTATCCCGGGGGGTCAGATACGCAGTATTTT.

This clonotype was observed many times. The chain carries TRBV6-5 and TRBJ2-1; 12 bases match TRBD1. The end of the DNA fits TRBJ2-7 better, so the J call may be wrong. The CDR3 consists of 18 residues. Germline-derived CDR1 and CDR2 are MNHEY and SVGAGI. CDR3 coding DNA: TGTGCCAGCAGTTACTCGACCAGATCGGGACAGGGGGCTGGCGAGCAGTACTTC. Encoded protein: CASSYSTRSGQGAGEQYF.